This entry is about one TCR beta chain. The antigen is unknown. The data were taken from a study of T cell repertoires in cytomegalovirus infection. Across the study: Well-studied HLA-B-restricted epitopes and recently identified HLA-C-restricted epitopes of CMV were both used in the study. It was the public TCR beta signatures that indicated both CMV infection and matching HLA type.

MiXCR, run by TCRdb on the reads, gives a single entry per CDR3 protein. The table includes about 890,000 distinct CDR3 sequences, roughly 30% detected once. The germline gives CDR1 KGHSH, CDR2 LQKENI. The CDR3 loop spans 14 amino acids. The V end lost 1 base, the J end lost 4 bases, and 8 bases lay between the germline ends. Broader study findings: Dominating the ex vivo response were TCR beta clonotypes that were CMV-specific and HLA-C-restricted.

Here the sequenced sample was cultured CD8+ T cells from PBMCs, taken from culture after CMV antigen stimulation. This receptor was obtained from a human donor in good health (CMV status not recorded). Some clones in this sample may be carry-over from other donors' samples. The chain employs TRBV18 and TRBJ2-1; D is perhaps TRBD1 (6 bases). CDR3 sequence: CASSPRDKYNEQFF. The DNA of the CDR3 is TGTGCCAGCTCACCACGGGACAAATACAATGAGCAGTTCTTC.